The rows below give T cell receptor beta chains drawn from one sample of a study of post-analysis software for immune sequencing data. In TCRdb, the PCR reads were re-called with MiXCR into one record per CDR3 protein. The sample contains about 820,000 distinct CDR3 sequences, approximately 57% of which appear only once. The sample comprised blood. The receptors here all came from a girl between 5 and 17 years old with multiple sclerosis. CDR3s leave out the opening cysteine and the closing phenylalanine or tryptophan. The listing skips clone size in some rows; elsewhere it reads once, few, many or a size class.

>few|TRBJ2-7|TRBV7-2
ASSPKRGSYEQY
>few|TRBJ2-1|TRBV5-1
ASSLGFEGTSGSREQF
>.|TRBJ2-3|TRBV24-1
ATSERIGTDTQY
>few|TRBJ1-2|TRBV29-1
SVNPGQPNYGYT
>.|TRBJ1-4|TRBV4-1
ASSADGLRDEKLF
>.|TRBJ2-4|TRBV12-3/TRBV12-4
ASTPTSGLNIRY
>.|TRBJ2-7|TRBV15
ATSRDRVRAYEQY
>.|TRBJ2-1|TRBV5-1
ASSLPGQGVNEQF
>.|TRBJ1-2|TRBV20-1
SAYTGSSYGYT
>few|.|TRBV9
ASSTRLAGGPHEQY
>.|TRBJ2-5|TRBV29-1
SVEVKETQY
>.|TRBJ2-1|TRBV10-3
AISGGADEQF
>.|TRBJ2-3|TRBV7-3
ASSPGVATDTQY
>.|TRBJ1-1|TRBV7-3
ASGRGGDTEAF
>.|TRBJ2-1|TRBV20-1
SAREVSGGINNEQF
>.|TRBJ2-3|TRBV10-3
AIRVEDGGTDTQY
>.|TRBJ2-2|TRBV15
ATSSPPATNTGELF
>.|TRBJ2-7|TRBV5-1
ASSLGGGNNEQY
>.|TRBJ1-2|TRBV20-1
STSWGAKGYT
>.|TRBJ1-1|TRBV12-5
ASGLAGTEENTEAF
>.|.|TRBV4-1
ASSQERQGVWETQY
>.|TRBJ2-7|TRBV20-1
SATPWMGSYEQY
>.|TRBJ2-7|TRBV9
ASSVDGGLIFYEQY
>.|TRBJ1-2|TRBV3-1
ASSQGQGSPGYT
>.|.|TRBV7-4
ASSSPVGGYEQY
>.|TRBJ2-7|TRBV5-1
ASSLGPLSYEQY
>.|TRBJ2-7|TRBV4-2
ASSQPSSGGSSYEQY
>.|TRBJ2-7|TRBV2
ASSEGRELSYEQY
>.|TRBJ2-7|TRBV20-1
SASITAGSYEQY
>.|TRBJ2-4|TRBV7-2
ASSWTSGGALAKNIQY
>.|TRBJ2-5|TRBV20-1
SAPGQGSETQY
>.|TRBJ1-2|TRBV12-3/TRBV12-4
ASTTYNYGYT
>.|TRBJ2-7|TRBV3-1
ASGLAGAYEQY
>.|TRBJ2-1|TRBV7-8
ASSFDPGGEQF
>few|TRBJ1-2|TRBV10-3
AISEGAAAYGYT
>.|TRBJ2-4|TRBV3-1
ASRDSNIQY
>.|TRBJ2-1|TRBV11-2
ASTNPLRTSSYNEQF
>.|TRBJ2-3|TRBV25-1
ASSLRDRTPGTQY
>few|TRBJ1-1|TRBV7-9
ASSLVMGQLQAF
>.|TRBJ2-1|TRBV7-9
ASSSSTSNEQF
>once|TRBJ2-7|TRBV20-1
SARDLLTSGAYEQC
>.|TRBJ2-3|TRBV10-3
AISGGHLSTDTQY
>.|TRBJ1-2|TRBV7-2
ASSQGQGGNYGYT
>once|TRBJ2-7|TRBV27
ASSLIPPGLAGYEQY
>.|TRBJ2-1|TRBV9
ASSVLTWDEQF
>few|TRBJ2-1|TRBV7-9
ASSLRTSGAPRHNEQF
>.|TRBJ2-2|TRBV13
ASSLRTGELF
>few|TRBJ2-5|TRBV7-2
ASSLARGTSYETQY
>.|TRBJ2-7|TRBV20-1
SVTPDRGSYEQY
>few|TRBJ2-3|TRBV6-1
ASSETLRLAVSTDTQY
>.|TRBJ2-4|TRBV6-5
ASSSQGIQY
>few|TRBJ1-1|TRBV9
ASSVEGGTEAF
>.|TRBJ2-5|TRBV28
VSSFLGRETQY
>.|TRBJ2-1|TRBV10-1
ASSESKVGAGAANEQF